Listed below are T cell receptor beta chains from one sample, sequenced in a study of blood T cell repertoires in COVID-19. Clones were sequenced by immunoSEQ multiplex PCR, and TCRdb holds only the in-frame ones, with some missing. Among 65,000 to 90,000 clones listed, roughly nine tenths were seen once. Sequences were obtained from peripheral blood. These receptors all stem from a man aged 45-65 years with acute or convalescent COVID-19. The CDR3 runs from the conserved cysteine through the conserved F or W. D genes are given only for firm matches. Clone size, where shown, is once, few, many, or a class for clones that have expanded.

V gene	CDR3 length	clone size	D gene	J gene	CDR3 DNA	CDR3 protein
TRBV7-9	14	once	TRBD1	TRBJ1-2	TGTGCCAGCAGCTCGGACAGGGGAAACTATGGCTACACCTTC	CASSSDRGNYGYTF
TRBV18	13	-	-	TRBJ2-7	TGTGCCAGCTCACCACCGGCACGGGACGAGCAGTACTTC	CASSPPARDEQYF
TRBV5-1	13	-	-	TRBJ2-5	TGCGCCAGCAGACCAGCGGCTCAAGAGACCCAGTACTTC	CASRPAAQETQYF
TRBV27	15	-	-	TRBJ1-3	TGTGCCAGCAGTACCCGGGGGAACTCTGGAAACACCATATATTTT	CASSTRGNSGNTIYF
TRBV5-1	16	-	TRBD2	TRBJ2-1	TGCGCCAGCACTAGCGGGGGGACCAGCTCCTACAATGAGCAGTTCTTC	CASTSGGTSSYNEQFF
TRBV24-1	15	few	TRBD1	TRBJ1-5	TGTGCCACCAGTGATCGGGACAGTAGCAATCAGCCCCAGCATTTT	CATSDRDSSNQPQHF
TRBV3-1/TRBV3-2	14	-	-	TRBJ1-2	TGTGCCAGCAGCCAGGGAGGCTTTTTTCATGGCTACACCTTC	CASSQGGFFHGYTF
TRBV3-1/TRBV3-2	16	-	-	TRBJ1-1	TGTGCCAGCAGCCAAAGGTCAGGGAGGAGGGACACTGAAGCTTTCTTT	CASSQRSGRRDTEAFF
TRBV12-3/TRBV12-4	13	-	-	TRBJ1-1	TGTGCCAGCAGCTTCGCTGGCGGGGAGGAAGCTTTCTTT	CASSFAGGEEAFF
TRBV12-3/TRBV12-4	13	-	-	TRBJ1-2	TGTGCCAGCCTCCTAGGGGCTACCTATGGCTACACCTTC	CASLLGATYGYTF
TRBV6-1	13	-	-	TRBJ2-1	TGTGCCAGCAGTGAAACGACGGGCAATGAGCAGTTCTTC	CASSETTGNEQFF
TRBV10-2	15	-	TRBD1	TRBJ1-3	TGCGCCAGCAAAGGGACAGGGAACTCTGGAAACACCATATATTTT	CASKGTGNSGNTIYF
TRBV30	11	-	-	TRBJ1-2	TGTGCCGGAGACAGTAACTATGGCTACACCTTC	CAGDSNYGYTF
TRBV5-1	17	-	TRBD1	TRBJ2-2	TGCGCCAGCAGCTACCCACTCAGGGGGCGCGACACCGGGGAGCTGTTTTTT	CASSYPLRGRDTGELFF
TRBV2	14	-	-	TRBJ1-4	TGTGCCAGCATCCCCCGGGCCGATGCGGGGAAACTGTTTTTT	CASIPRADAGKLFF
TRBV29-1	17	-	-	TRBJ1-1	TGCAGCGTTGAGCCAGGGAATGTATGGGGTACTAACACTGAAGCTTTCTTT	CSVEPGNVWGTNTEAFF
TRBV3-1/TRBV3-2	12	-	-	TRBJ2-1	TGTGCCAGCAGCCAAGTTGAGGGTGAGCAGTTCTTC	CASSQVEGEQFF